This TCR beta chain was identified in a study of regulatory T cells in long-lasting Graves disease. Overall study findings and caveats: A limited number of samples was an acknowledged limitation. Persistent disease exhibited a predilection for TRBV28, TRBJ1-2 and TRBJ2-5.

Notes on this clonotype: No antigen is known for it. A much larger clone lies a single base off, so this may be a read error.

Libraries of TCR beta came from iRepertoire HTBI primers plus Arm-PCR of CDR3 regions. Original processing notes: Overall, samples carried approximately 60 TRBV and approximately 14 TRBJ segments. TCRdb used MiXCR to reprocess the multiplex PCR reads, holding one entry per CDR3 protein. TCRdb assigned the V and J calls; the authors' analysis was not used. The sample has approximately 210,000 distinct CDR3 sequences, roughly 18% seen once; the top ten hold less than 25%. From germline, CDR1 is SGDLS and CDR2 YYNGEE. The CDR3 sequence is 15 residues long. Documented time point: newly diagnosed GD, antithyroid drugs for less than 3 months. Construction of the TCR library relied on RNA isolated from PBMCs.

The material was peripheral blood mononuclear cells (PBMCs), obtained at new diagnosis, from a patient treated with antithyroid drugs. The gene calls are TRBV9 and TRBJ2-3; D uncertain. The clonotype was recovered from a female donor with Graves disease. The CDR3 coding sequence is TGTGCCAGCAGCGTAGTTGGTAGAGTCACAGATACGCGGTATTTT. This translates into CASSVVGRVTDTRYF.